The table lists the clone carrying this TCR beta chain with a count of one. This sample was included in a study of blood T cell repertoires in COVID-19. Across the whole study: Samples taken during acute and convalescent COVID-19 were collected in the United States, Italy and Spain. Nucleic acid was either cDNA or gDNA, and it came from T cells, B-cell-depleted T cells, or PBMCs.

V was clipped by 4 bases and J by 6 bases, with 14 bases between them. CDR1 MNHEY and CDR2 SVGAGI come from the germline V gene. This CDR3 has 14 residues. Under the authors' procedure: Reference gene primer amplification gave estimated nucleated cell counts. Only in-frame clones appear in the TCRdb table, and some are missing; sequencing was by immunoSEQ multiplex PCR. V and J calls and clone size are given by that table; D and trimming were obtained from the DNA. Of some 380,000 clones in the sample, 90% were seen once. The sequenced material came from peripheral blood. The receptor was derived from a man aged 18-30 years with active or convalescent COVID-19. The chain is built from TRBV6-5 and TRBJ2-3, with a tentative D call TRBD2 (6 bases). For the CDR3, the DNA is TGTGCCAGCAGTTCCGGCGGGGAGGCGGATACGCAGTATTTT. It specifies CASSSGGEADTQYF.